A selection of T cell receptor beta chains follows, all from one sample in a study of regulatory T cells in long-lasting Graves disease. Each CDR3 protein is one row after TCRdb ran MiXCR on the multiplex PCR reads. The sample carries approximately 490,000 distinct CDR3 sequences, roughly 17% recorded once. The same data also contributed to another study, on T cells in Graves' hyperthyroidism and ophthalmopathy.

Material: peripheral blood mononuclear cells (PBMCs), obtained at new diagnosis, from a patient treated with antithyroid drugs. The receptor set was obtained from a middle-aged man with Graves disease. CDR3s include the opening cysteine and the closing phenylalanine or tryptophan. A D gene is named only where the DNA matches it firmly. For some rows the clone size is stated as once, few or many, or as a class when expanded; others skip it.

TRBD2 TRBJ2-1 TRBV2 NA CASSPTLAGVGEQFF TGTGCCAGCAGTCCAACCCTAGCGGGAGTTGGTGAGCAGTTCTTC
NA TRBJ2-3 TRBV24-1 NA CATSDSQGFSTDTQYF TGTGCCACCAGTGATTCCCAGGGGTTCTCAACAGATACGCAGTATTTT
NA TRBJ2-1 TRBV19 NA CASSWAQGPGYNEQFF TGTGCCAGTAGTTGGGCCCAGGGGCCGGGATACAACGAGCAGTTCTTC
TRBD2 TRBJ2-1 TRBV20-1 NA CSAHSLAGGISYNEQFF TGCAGTGCTCACTCGCTAGCGGGAGGCATCTCCTACAATGAGCAGTTCTTC
TRBD2 TRBJ2-2 TRBV7-9 few CASSLAPGLAGANTGELFF TGTGCCAGCAGCTTAGCACCCGGACTAGCGGGCGCGAACACCGGGGAGCTGTTTTTT
NA TRBJ2-2 TRBV2 many CASSDRSNTGELFF TGTGCCAGCAGTGACAGATCTAACACCGGGGAGCTGTTTTTT
NA TRBJ2-3 TRBV7-9 NA CASSLTRGARGTDTQYF TGTGCCAGCAGCTTAACCCGGGGAGCCCGGGGCACAGATACGCAGTATTTT
NA TRBJ2-1 TRBV27 many CASSLWEGGKDNEQFF TGTGCCAGCAGTTTATGGGAGGGGGGAAAGGACAATGAGCAGTTCTTC
NA TRBJ2-5 TRBV12-3/TRBV12-4 few CASSHGTPETQYF TGTGCCAGCAGTCATGGGACGCCAGAGACCCAGTACTTC
NA TRBJ2-7 TRBV16 many CASSHYRTSHEQYF TGTGCCAGCAGCCATTACAGGACCTCTCACGAGCAGTACTTC
NA TRBJ2-1 TRBV28 many CASSLGRRRPHNEQFF TGTGCCAGCAGTTTAGGTCGCCGGCGGCCGCACAATGAGCAGTTCTTC
NA TRBJ1-5 TRBV6-1 many CASSLNQPQHF TGTGCCAGCAGTCTCAATCAGCCCCAGCATTTT
TRBD1 TRBJ1-3 TRBV14 NA CASSGDRERNTIYF TGTGCCAGCAGCGGGGACAGGGAGAGAAACACCATATATTTT
NA TRBJ1-6 TRBV19 NA CASSIQKSSYNSPLHF TGTGCCAGTAGTATTCAGAAGAGCTCCTATAATTCACCCCTCCACTTT
NA TRBJ2-1 TRBV11-2 many CASSLEDRSSYNEQFF TGTGCCAGCAGCTTAGAGGACCGCAGCTCCTACAATGAGCAGTTCTTC
NA TRBJ2-2 TRBV5-1 NA CASRDSGELFF TGCGCCAGCAGAGACAGCGGGGAGCTGTTTTTT
TRBD2 TRBJ2-3 TRBV7-8 many CASRKPSSGRVTDTQYF TGTGCCAGCAGAAAACCGTCGAGCGGGAGAGTCACAGATACGCAGTATTTT
NA TRBJ2-1 TRBV2 many CASQFKGWNEQFF TGTGCCAGCCAGTTTAAGGGCTGGAATGAGCAGTTCTTC
NA TRBJ1-1 TRBV6-1 NA CASKATEAFF TGTGCCAGCAAGGCCACTGAAGCTTTCTTT
NA TRBJ2-7 TRBV10-3 NA CAIRDGNYEQYF TGTGCCATCAGGGACGGAAACTACGAGCAGTACTTC
TRBD2 TRBJ2-7 TRBV2 many CASSEAGSGTGEQYF TGTGCCAGCAGTGAAGCAGGTAGCGGGACCGGGGAGCAGTACTTC
NA TRBJ2-2 TRBV4-1 NA CASSQVSPGAFELFF TGCGCCAGCAGCCAAGTTTCCCCAGGGGCCTTCGAGCTGTTTTTT